This section outlines one TCR beta chain sequence together with its context. This clone's antigen is unknown. Its ends do not fully match the called genes, so a read error is possible. These data belong to a study of tumor-infiltrating lymphocytes in primary liver carcinoma (dated by TCRdb to the late 2010s). With respect to the entire study: Roughly five patients with histopathologically diagnosed primary liver carcinoma underwent surgical resection in China between late 2015 and 2016. A total of 35 specimens from 5 patients underwent TCRbeta repertoire sequencing, comprising around 25 tumor regions, 5 adjacent noncancerous liver tissues and 5 peripheral blood samples. Hepatocellular carcinoma (four) or combined HCC and intrahepatic cholangiocarcinoma (one) was present in the five patients, who were three men and two women aged 30 to 69 years. The five patients had tumors of stage T1-T3 N0M0, with maximum diameters ranging from about 4.2 to 11 cm. Across five regions of each liver tumor, along with adjacent normal tissue and blood, the study brought together TCRbeta repertoire sequencing, expression microarrays and whole-exome sequencing. High reproducibility was observed for the technical replicate repertoires, with mean shared-clone rates approximately 0.92 and correlation coefficients above 0.98. Samples yielded roughly 3.65 to 7.5 million productive TCRbeta reads; read depth did not differ significantly between tissue types.

Using a constant-region primer and ProtoScript II reverse transcriptase, TCRbeta-specific cDNA was reverse-transcribed from 500 ng total RNA. The TCRbeta libraries were prepared through three rounds of nested multiplex PCR following a slightly modified ARM-PCR procedure. Multiplex TRBV1-TRBV30 forward primers and a Cbeta reverse primer were used in the first two PCR rounds, each of which was run for around 10 cycles. Sample barcodes and Illumina adapters were attached in a final 25-cycle PCR using Deep VentR polymerase. Before sequencing, amplicons of 200-500 bp were purified from gel using a QIAquick gel extraction kit. An Illumina HiSeq 2500 was used to sequence the TCRbeta amplicons with 250-bp paired-end reads. Per the source publication's procedure: Quality trimming of reads was performed with Trimmomatic v0.33, and paired reads were merged with FLASH v1.2.11 so that full CDR3 sequences could be recovered. V, D and J germline segments were assigned to the rearranged TCRbeta sequences by MiGEC v1.2.1b. Clonotype statistics, along with Shannon-Wiener diversity indices, were calculated using VDJtools v1.0.0. To cut down on sampling bias, every analysis after diversity analysis relied on just the 250 most abundant clonotypes from each sample. TCRdb applied fastp at Q25 and MiXCR to the public reads, then kept only in-frame beta chains. Rows are combined by CDR3 protein, so each entry shows the most common genes and DNA. These V and J calls originate from TCRdb's pipeline instead of the authors' own analysis. A total of around 330,000 distinct CDR3 sequences appear in this sample, roughly two thirds of them only once. Roughly 9% of the sample comes from the top ten.

Blood RNA was extracted from unsorted whole blood with TRIzol reagent; germline DNA came from the DNeasy Blood & Tissue kit. Patients had chronic HBV infection and were treatment-naive at sampling. Before surgery, 4 to 5 milliliters of peripheral blood were collected into K2EDTA tubes. The CDR3 sequence holds 17 residues, the cysteine and phenylalanine included. Solely the CDR3 DNA is kept, with 51 bases framed from the first base. The germline V gene (reference sequence) sets CDR1 to SGHAT and CDR2 to FQDESV. Paper-wide results and their limitations: With just 4 or 5 patients in the study, the authors point out that the findings should be validated in a larger study. The top 250 clones made up a significantly larger repertoire fraction in tumors than in blood (p = 0.039). Because sequencing covered only the TCR beta chain and unpaired alpha chains were not captured, true repertoire diversity is likely underestimated. Repertoire overlap was higher between tumor regions (mean around 36%) than tumor-adjacent (approximately 17%) or tumor-blood (about 14%) pairs, consistent with antigen-driven expansion. Since the samples were bulk and unsorted, there was no way to compare CD4+ and CD8+ T cell repertoires.

This receptor chain uses TRBV11-1 and TRBJ2-1; the D element could tentatively be TRBD1 or TRBD2, as 7 bases agree for each. This TCR was sampled from a man in his forties with primary liver carcinoma and hepatitis B virus infection. Sequenced input: peripheral blood. The CDR3 protein sequence reads: CASSSGGDGGLNKEQFF. The bases read TGTGCCAGCAGCTCAGGGGGGGACGGGGGGCTCAACAAAGAGCAGTTCTTC.